The clone carrying this TCR beta chain was observed a handful of times. The antigen remains undetermined. This record belongs to a study of identical twins. Addition of a universal primer site occurred through template switching, and cDNA carried unique molecular identifiers. TCRdb reprocessed the 5' RACE reads via MiXCR and lists one record per CDR3 protein. The table lists roughly 250,000 distinct CDR3 sequences, more than 12% of them singletons, with 8.8% in the top ten. Study-level points and caveats: Insertions were reduced in abundant cord blood beta clonotypes but not in memory repertoires.

This CDR3 has 13 residues. Deletions cut 6 bases from V and 6 bases from J, with 14 bases between. The germline V gene encodes CDR1 MDHEN and CDR2 SYDVKM. Sequencing input: memory (CD45RO+) T cells sorted from blood. The chain employs TRBV28 and TRBJ1-2; D not resolved. The sequence came from a woman aged 18-29 years in good health. CDR3 region: CASSLGPFDGYTF. As DNA, the CDR3 is TGTGCCAGCAGCCTCGGGCCTTTCGATGGCTACACCTTC.